These 15 T cell receptor beta chains share one sample of origin, sequenced in a study of CD8 T cells in Susac syndrome. The authors reverse transcribed roughly 0.5 to 1 ug RNA with random hexamers. TCRdb fed the immunoSEQ multiplex PCR reads into MiXCR, producing one record per CDR3 protein. The sample consists of just over 150,000 distinct CDR3 sequences, 85% to 95% of them appearing once. The source material was CD8+ T cells from PBMCs. These receptors came from a human donor with multiple sclerosis.

The chain uses TRBV25-1 and TRBJ2-1, with a possible D match to TRBD2 (7 bases). Germline-derived CDR1 and CDR2 are MGHDK and SYGVNS. V was clipped by 7 bases and J by 5 bases, with 18 bases between them. The CDR3 extends over 15 amino acids. CDR3 nucleotides: TGTGCCAGCAAGGACCCAAGGGGGGGAAACAATGAGCAGTTCTTC. This gives the protein CASKDPRGGNNEQFF. Full variable domain (outside the CDR3, taken from reference TRBV25-1 and TRBJ2-1): EADIYQTPRYLVIGTGKKITLECSQTMGHDKMYWYQQDPGMELHLIHYSYGVNSTEKGDLSSESTVSRIRTEHFPLTLESARPSHTSQYLCASKDPRGGNNEQFFGPGTRLTVL.

CDR3 amino acids: CASSPPGTGLGTEAFF. CDR3 bases: TGTGCCAGCAGCCCACCTGGGACAGGGTTGGGCACTGAAGCTTTCTTT. J is TRBJ1-1 and V is TRBV7-9, with 9 nucleotides matching TRBD1. CDR3 size: 16 residues. Per the germline V gene, CDR1 is SEHNR and CDR2 is FQNEAQ (reference sequence). J was trimmed by 4 bases and V by 5 bases; bases with no gene match: 11.

The genes are TRBV12-3 or TRBV12-4 and TRBJ2-5; 7 nucleotides line up with TRBD1. V lost 7 bases to trimming and J lost 6 bases; unmatched junction nucleotides: 8. This CDR3 is built from 13 residues. The CDR3 region has the DNA TGTGCCAGCACCTTAAACAGGGGAAAGACCCAGTACTTC. It specifies CASTLNRGKTQYF.

The chain couples TRBV9 to TRBJ1-5; D not resolved. The CDR3 consists of 15 residues. The germline gives CDR1 SGDLS, CDR2 YYNGEE. V shed 5 bases and J shed 0 bases, with 12 bases lying between them. The CDR3 DNA is TGTGCCAGCAGTATCTATAGGGATAGCAATCAGCCCCAGCATTTT. The encoded protein is CASSIYRDSNQPQHF.

This sequence joins TRBV28 and TRBJ1-1; no clear D gene. Germline CDR1 is MDHEN and CDR2 is SYDVKM. The CDR3 extends over 14 amino acids. The V end was cut by 3 bases, the J end by 3 bases, with 11 bases between. CDR3 loop: CASSFRTAYTEAFF. Here the CDR3 DNA reads TGTGCCAGCAGTTTTCGGACTGCTTACACTGAAGCTTTCTTT.

DNA for the CDR3: TGTGCTAGTGGTTCGGACAGACTCAATGAGCAGTTCTTC. Translated, it gives CASGSDRLNEQFF. The rearrangement joins TRBV12-5 to TRBJ2-1, with a possible D match to TRBD1 (6 bases). Germline V gene sequence: CDR1 LGHNT, CDR2 FRNRAP. The CDR3 length is 13 residues. V lost 4 bases, J lost 6 bases, and 10 bases lay in between.

This rearrangement joins TRBV6-1 to TRBJ1-1; maybe TRBD1 (5 bases). This CDR3 region has 16 residues. CDR1 MNHNS and CDR2 SASEGT come from the germline V gene. V was trimmed by 5 bases and J by 4 bases, leaving 20 bases between them. In DNA, the CDR3 is TGTGCCAGCAGTCCCATGGGACCCCAGAGGAGCACTGAAGCTTTCTTT. Translation gives CASSPMGPQRSTEAFF.

The sample holds one count of this clonotype. The chain carries TRBV20-1 and TRBJ2-3, with 7 bases lining up with TRBD1. V was pared by 5 bases and J by 6 bases, with 14 bases of the junction left unmatched. There are 15 residues in the CDR3. In germline, CDR1 is DFQATT, CDR2 SNEGSKA (reference sequence). The CDR3 DNA is TGCAGTGCTGTTGACAGGGACGGTGTTAGGGATACGCAGTATTTT. It codes for CSAVDRDGVRDTQYF.

The V call is TRBV18, the J call TRBJ1-2; D gene unclear. Germline V gene sequence: CDR1 KGHSH, CDR2 LQKENI. V was pared by 3 bases and J by 0 bases, with 14 bases between. The CDR3 extends over 16 amino acids. CDR3 bases: TGTGCCAGCTCACCCGATCCCTTTACTACTAACTATGGCTACACCTTC. Protein: CASSPDPFTTNYGYTF.

This chain uses TRBV4-1 with TRBJ2-7, with TRBD1 as a possible D gene (6 bases). This CDR3 comprises 15 residues. From germline, CDR1 is MGHRA and CDR2 YSYEKL. Trimming removed 0 bases from V and 4 bases from J, with 13 bases in between. The CDR3 protein is CASSQEAGVVYEQYF. For the CDR3, the DNA is TGCGCCAGCAGCCAAGAGGCAGGGGTCGTGTACGAGCAGTACTTC.

The chain joins TRBV4-1 to TRBJ1-1, with 9 bases lining up with TRBD1. The J segment lost 3 bases and the V segment lost 1 base, leaving 0 bases of the junction unmatched. The germline V gene has CDR1 MGHRA and CDR2 YSYEKL. The CDR3 is 14 residues long. The CDR3 bases are TGCGCCAGCAGCCAAGGACAGGGGGACACTGAAGCTTTCTTT. This sequence encodes CASSQGQGDTEAFF.

This sequence joins TRBV7-3 and TRBJ2-1, with TRBD2 matching 8 bases. The CDR3 spans 13 residues. Germline V gene sequence: CDR1 SGHTA, CDR2 FQGTGA. Trimming took 5 bases from V and 8 from J; bases not matched to a gene: 5. The CDR3 bases are TGTGCCAGCAGCCCTCTCGGGGGGGATGAGCAGTTCTTC. It codes for CASSPLGGDEQFF.

This rearrangement joins TRBV4-2 to TRBJ2-7; 11 positions match TRBD2. The germline V gene has CDR1 LGHNA and CDR2 YNFKEQ. Unmatched junction bases numbered 9, after V lost 5 bases and J lost 3 bases. CDR3 length: 16 residues. The CDR3 DNA is TGTGCCAGCAGCGCCGTCCCCGGGACTAGCGGCTACGAGCAGTACTTC. Encoded protein: CASSAVPGTSGYEQYF.

This rearrangement joins TRBV19 to TRBJ1-5; a weak D match, TRBD1 (5 bases). The CDR3 runs to 14 residues. Per the germline V gene, CDR1 is LNHDA and CDR2 is SQIVND (reference sequence). The ends were cut back, 7 bases at V and 4 bases at J, with 14 bases in the middle. In nucleotides, the CDR3 is TGTGCCAGTACCCCCAGGGAGCATAATCAGCCCCAGCATTTT. It is translated as CASTPREHNQPQHF.

The J gene is TRBJ2-3, the V gene TRBV30; maybe TRBD1 (6 bases). The CDR3 covers 16 residues. Trimming shortened V by 0 bases and J by 4 bases, and 17 bases separated the two germline ends. Germline CDR1 reads GTSNPN; CDR2 reads SVGIG (reference sequence). This CDR3 is CAWSVWAGVGSDTQYF. DNA of the CDR3: TGTGCCTGGAGTGTTTGGGCAGGGGTAGGTTCAGATACGCAGTATTTT.